The 25 T cell receptor beta chains given below trace back to one sample, sequenced in a study of radiotherapy plus CTLA-4 blockade in lung cancer. Measured with immunoSEQ multiplex PCR; TCRdb has only the in-frame clones, and not every one. This table holds about 67,000 clones, roughly four fifths found once. Sample: peripheral blood, taken from a patient treated with radiotherapy plus ipilimumab. The receptor source for this set is a human donor with non-small cell lung cancer whose response to radiotherapy plus ipilimumab could not be evaluated. Some clones in this sample may be carry-over from other donors' samples.

The DNA for the CDR3 is TGTGCCAGCAGGACGGACAGGGGAATCTCCTACACCTTC. The encoded protein is CASRTDRGISYTF. The chain employs TRBV28 and TRBJ1-2; 9 bases align to TRBD1. Germline CDR1 reads MDHEN; CDR2 reads SYDVKM. The ends lost 6 bases at V and 10 bases at J; junction bases unmatched: 9. The CDR3 has 13 amino acids.

V usage is TRBV5-6 and J usage is TRBJ2-7, with 7 bases identical to TRBD1. The CDR3 has 14 amino acids. Germline lookup yields CDR1 SGHDT and CDR2 YYEEEE. V lost 0 bases, J lost 6 bases, and 6 bases stayed unmatched. In DNA, the CDR3 is TGTGCCAGCAGCTTGGTCGGGACAGAGGCCGAGCAGTACTTC. Its protein is CASSLVGTEAEQYF. The full variable domain, its missing parts supplied by reference TRBV5-6 and TRBJ2-7, is DAGVTQSPTHLIKTRGQQVTLRCSPKSGHDTVSWYQQALGQGPQFIFQYYEEEERQRGNFPDRFSGHQFPNYSSELNVNALLLGDSALYLCASSLVGTEAEQYFGPGTRLTVT.

The V gene is TRBV5-6, the J gene TRBJ2-7, with D unresolved. Germline CDR1 reads SGHDT; CDR2 reads YYEEEE. This CDR3 has 13 amino acids. Trimming stripped 0 bases from V and 6 bases from J, with 10 bases between. CDR3 sequence (DNA): TGTGCCAGCAGCTTGGACCTCTGGCCCGAGCAGTACTTC. Protein: CASSLDLWPEQYF.

The V and J genes are TRBV27 and TRBJ1-2, with no clear D. V was cut by 0 bases and J by 4 bases, with 6 bases left in between. Germline V gene sequence: CDR1 MNHEY, CDR2 SMNVEV (reference sequence). This CDR3 has 13 residues. For the CDR3, the DNA is TGTGCCAGCAGTTTATCCGGGATCTATGGCTACACCTTC. Its translation: CASSLSGIYGYTF.

Remarks on this clone: A read error may account for a junction end that differs from germline. This sequence joins TRBV4-2 and TRBJ2-1; 9 bases match TRBD2. Germline V gives CDR1 LGHNA, CDR2 YNFKEQ. This CDR3 has 15 residues. In nucleotides, the CDR3 is TGTGCCAGCAGCCAAGGCGGGGGGGCCTATAATGAGCAGTTCTTC. It specifies CASSQGGGAYNEQFF.

J is TRBJ1-5 and V is TRBV18, with D tentatively TRBD1 (6 bases). Germline CDR1 and CDR2: KGHSH and LQKENI. This CDR3 has 13 residues. The germline V and J ends were trimmed by 5 bases and 4 bases, with 9 bases remaining between them. The CDR3 protein is CASSTTGNQPQHF. The CDR3, as DNA: TGTGCCAGCTCAACGACAGGTAATCAGCCCCAGCATTTT.

The rearrangement uses TRBV4-2 and TRBJ1-3; no clear D gene. There are 15 residues in the CDR3. Germline V lookup: CDR1 LGHNA, CDR2 YNFKEQ. Trimming removed 7 bases from V and 4 bases from J, with 17 bases in between. Here the CDR3 reads CASTTPGSGGNTIYF. The CDR3 coding sequence is TGTGCCAGCACCACCCCGGGCTCGGGGGGAAACACCATATATTTT.

The V gene is TRBV6-4, the J gene TRBJ1-1; D possibly corresponds to TRBD1 (5 bases). Germline V lookup: CDR1 MRHNA, CDR2 SNTAGT. This CDR3 contains 14 residues. Trimming pared 6 bases from V and 6 bases from J, leaving 17 bases between. The CDR3 bases are TGTGCCAGCAGCCCGGGGGGGGTGGTCGCTGAAGCTTTCTTT. This sequence encodes CASSPGGVVAEAFF.

The chain employs TRBV25-1 and TRBJ2-3; the D gene is possibly TRBD2 (6 bases). The CDR3 covers 14 residues. The germline gives CDR1 MGHDK, CDR2 SYGVNS. V dropped 1 base and J dropped 4 bases, with 9 bases sitting between them. CDR3 residues: CASSEWRGPDTQYF. The CDR3 nucleotides are TGTGCCAGCAGTGAATGGAGGGGCCCAGATACGCAGTATTTT.

This chain joins TRBV29-1 and TRBJ2-5; 10 positions match TRBD1. This CDR3 contains 14 residues. V dropped 3 bases and J dropped 5; count of bases not matched to a gene: 6. From germline, CDR1 is SQVTM and CDR2 ANQGSEA. The DNA for the CDR3 is TGCAGCGTTGAGACAGGGGGCTCGAGGGAGACCCAGTACTTC. This sequence encodes CSVETGGSRETQYF. The full variable domain, rest sourced from reference TRBV29-1 and TRBJ2-5, is SAVISQKPSRDICQRGTSLTIQCQVDSQVTMMFWYRQQPGQSLTLIATANQGSEATYESGFVIDKFPISRPNLTFSTLTVSNMSPEDSSIYLCSVETGGSRETQYFGPGTRLLVL.

This clone was observed a few times. This sequence joins TRBV28 and TRBJ1-6; TRBD1 matches at 7 bases. Germline CDR1 reads MDHEN; CDR2 reads SYDVKM. The CDR3 covers 19 residues. V lost 3 bases, J lost 0 bases, and 11 bases stayed unmatched. The CDR3 DNA is TGTGCCAGCAGTTTCCCCGGACAGGCCGCTAGCTCCTATAATTCACCCCTCCACTTT. It translates to CASSFPGQAASSYNSPLHF.

This chain links TRBV5-6 with TRBJ1-5; D is perhaps TRBD1 (6 bases). CDR1 and CDR2 (germline): SGHDT, YYEEEE. This CDR3 has 14 residues. The V gene lost 2 bases and the J gene lost 3 bases, with 9 bases spanning the gap. CDR3 protein: CASSFGTTNQPQHF. The CDR3 DNA follows: TGTGCCAGCAGCTTTGGGACAACCAATCAGCCCCAGCATTTT.

The rearrangement joins TRBV6-6 to TRBJ1-6, with no clear D. Trimming removed 2 bases at V and 5 bases at J, with 4 bases between. This CDR3 contains 13 residues. Germline V gene sequence: CDR1 MNHNY, CDR2 SVGAGI (reference sequence). CDR3 sequence (DNA): TGTGCCAGCAGTTACACAGATAATTCACCCCTCCACTTT. Encoded protein: CASSYTDNSPLHF.

The CDR3, as DNA: TGTGCCAGCTCACCACCGGCCCTCTCCTACGAGCAGTACTTC. Protein sequence: CASSPPALSYEQYF. V gene TRBV18 combines with J gene TRBJ2-7, with unresolved D. This CDR3 has 14 amino acids. V was trimmed by 0 bases and J by 0 bases, leaving 6 bases between them. CDR1 KGHSH and CDR2 LQKENI come from the germline V gene.

This clone came up a few times. This sequence joins TRBV18 and TRBJ1-2; TRBD1 might be the D (5 bases). V lost 4 bases, J lost 2 bases, and 11 bases lay in between. From germline, CDR1 is KGHSH and CDR2 LQKENI. The CDR3 consists of 14 residues. The CDR3 reads CASSLSRANYGYTF. In DNA, the CDR3 is TGTGCCAGCTCACTGAGCAGGGCGAACTATGGCTACACCTTC.

The chain couples TRBV28 to TRBJ2-7; possibly TRBD1 for D (6 bases). Germline CDR1 and CDR2: MDHEN and SYDVKM. Trimming took 6 bases from V and 3 from J, leaving 12 bases between them. CDR3 length equals 13 residues. CDR3 in amino acids: CASSRLRGYEQYF. The CDR3 DNA follows: TGTGCCAGCAGCCGTCTCAGGGGCTACGAGCAGTACTTC.

The chain employs TRBV5-1 and TRBJ2-2; no definite D call. This CDR3 has 14 residues. From germline, CDR1 is SGHRS and CDR2 YFSETQ. Trimming took off 4 bases at V and 7 bases at J, with 14 bases between the two ends. The CDR3 region is CASSQLADIGELFF. CDR3 nucleotide sequence: TGCGCCAGCAGCCAGTTGGCCGACATCGGGGAGCTGTTTTTT.

V and J are TRBV29-1 and TRBJ2-1, with 7 positions matching TRBD1. Per the germline V gene, CDR1 is SQVTM and CDR2 is ANQGSEA. This CDR3 has 15 residues. V shed 7 bases and J 5 bases; nucleotides not matched to a gene: 14. In nucleotides, the CDR3 is TGCAGCGCTCTCGGAGTCGGACAGGCACACAATGAGCAGTTCTTC. As protein: CSALGVGQAHNEQFF.

Here the CDR3 reads CASSPPAGDGHEQYF. The CDR3 DNA reads TGTGCCAGCTCACCACCCGCAGGGGACGGTCACGAGCAGTACTTC. The chain joins TRBV18 to TRBJ2-7; D is possibly TRBD1 (6 bases). This CDR3 has 15 amino acids. Germline CDR1 and CDR2: KGHSH and LQKENI. The V gene lost 0 bases and the J gene lost 5 bases, with 14 bases spanning the gap.

The chain is built from TRBV7-2 and TRBJ2-7, with D hard to call. The CDR3 has 14 amino acids. Germline values: CDR1 SGHTA, CDR2 FQGNSA. Trimming took 5 bases from V and 0 from J, leaving 11 bases between them. CDR3 region: CASSLTVSSYEQYF. Written as DNA, the CDR3 is TGTGCCAGCAGCCTTACAGTCAGCTCCTACGAGCAGTACTTC.

The genes are TRBV7-8 and TRBJ2-5; TRBD1 matches at 9 bases. The DNA matches TRBJ2-7 better at its end, which makes the J call doubtful. This CDR3 is 15 amino acids long. The V gene's germline CDR1 is SGHVS and CDR2 FQNEAQ. The CDR3 sequence is CASSLAQTGGYEQYF. The CDR3 DNA is TGTGCCAGCAGCTTAGCGCAGACAGGGGGATACGAGCAGTACTTC.

The chain is built from TRBV7-8 and TRBJ2-3, with D possibly TRBD1 on 6 matching bases. Germline CDR1 is SGHVS and CDR2 is FQNEAQ. V was pared by 5 bases and J by 8 bases, with 14 bases between. The CDR3 has 13 residues. In DNA, the CDR3 is TGTGCCAGCAGCCGGGACAACCTCGTTACGCAGTATTTT. Translation gives CASSRDNLVTQYF.

This clone was recorded once. The chain joins TRBV2 to TRBJ2-7; D not certain. This CDR3 region has 13 residues. Germline V gene data show CDR1 as SNHLY and CDR2 as FYNNEI. Between the trimmed V and J ends, which lost 4 bases and 7 bases, there was a span of 14 bases. The CDR3 spells CASSGTAFGEQYF. The CDR3 DNA reads as TGTGCCAGCAGTGGAACGGCCTTCGGGGAGCAGTACTTC.

The chain couples TRBV6-6 to TRBJ1-5, with D perhaps matching TRBD1 (6 bases). In germline, CDR1 is MNHNY, CDR2 SVGAGI (reference sequence). Trimming shortened V by 2 bases and J by 1 base, and 12 bases separated the two germline ends. The CDR3 is made up of 16 amino acids. CDR3 region: CASSYRTGTSNQPQHF. DNA for the CDR3: TGTGCCAGCAGTTACCGGACGGGGACAAGCAATCAGCCCCAGCATTTT.

This clone was seen only once. CDR3 sequence (DNA): TGTGCCAGCAGTTACTCGGTCGAGGGAGAAGAGACCCAGTACTTC. Translated: CASSYSVEGEETQYF. This rearrangement joins TRBV6-5 to TRBJ2-5; weak D call: TRBD2 (5 bases). Trimming took 0 bases from V and 3 from J, leaving 11 bases between them. The CDR3 extends over 15 amino acids. Germline CDR1 is MNHEY and CDR2 is SVGAGI.